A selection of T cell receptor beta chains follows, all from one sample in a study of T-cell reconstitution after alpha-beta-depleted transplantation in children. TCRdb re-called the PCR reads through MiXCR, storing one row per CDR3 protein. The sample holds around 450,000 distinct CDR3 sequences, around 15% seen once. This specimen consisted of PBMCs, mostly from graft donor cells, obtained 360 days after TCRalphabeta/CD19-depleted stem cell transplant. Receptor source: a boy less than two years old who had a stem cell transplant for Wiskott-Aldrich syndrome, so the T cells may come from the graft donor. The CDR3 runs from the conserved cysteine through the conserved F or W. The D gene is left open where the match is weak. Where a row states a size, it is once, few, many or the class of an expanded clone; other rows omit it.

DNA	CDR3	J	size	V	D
TGCAGTGCTAGTTCCAGGGCTTGGGATTCACCCCTCCACTTT	CSASSRAWDSPLHF	TRBJ1-6	NA	TRBV20-1	NA
TGTGCCAGCCGCCGGGACACTAGCTCCTACAATGAGCAGTTCTTC	CASRRDTSSYNEQFF	TRBJ2-1	few	TRBV7-9	NA
TGTGCCAGCAGTTACTCAGGGGGTCTACACACAGATACGCAGTATTTT	CASSYSGGLHTDTQYF	TRBJ2-3	NA	TRBV6-5	NA
TGTGCCAGCAGCTTGGAGGGAGGAGTGTCCAAAGGGCAGTACTTC	CASSLEGGVSKGQYF	TRBJ2-7	many	TRBV5-5	NA
TGTGCCAGCAGCCCCCCGTATGAGGGCGCTTACAATGAGCAGTTCTTC	CASSPPYEGAYNEQFF	TRBJ2-1	few	TRBV7-9	NA
TGTGCCAGCAGTTACTTGGACAGGACGGAGACCCAGTACTTC	CASSYLDRTETQYF	TRBJ2-5	NA	TRBV6-5	TRBD1
TGTGCCACCAGTGATTTGAGCGGCACAGATACGCAGTATTTT	CATSDLSGTDTQYF	TRBJ2-3	few	TRBV24-1	NA
TGCGCCAGCAGTGAGTCCGGCCTTCCCTACGAGCAGTACTTC	CASSESGLPYEQYF	TRBJ2-7	NA	TRBV10-2	NA
TGTGCCAGCAGTGTGAAGGGAGGAGAGACCCAGTACTTC	CASSVKGGETQYF	TRBJ2-5	few	TRBV2	NA
TGTGCCAGCAGCCTCACCTTTTACAATGAGCAGTTCTTC	CASSLTFYNEQFF	TRBJ2-1	few	TRBV28	NA
TGTGCCAGCCAGGTTCAGCTCGGGACCCAGTACTTC	CASQVQLGTQYF	TRBJ2-5	NA	TRBV7-9	NA
TGTGCCAGCAGCCTGCTTGATAGGAACACTGAAGCTTTCTTT	CASSLLDRNTEAFF	TRBJ1-1	few	TRBV6-1	NA
TGTGCCAGCAAAACAAACTTCAGGGGGCTCGATGAGCAGTTCTTC	CASKTNFRGLDEQFF	TRBJ2-1	NA	TRBV6-1	TRBD1
TGTGCCAGCAGCCCCGCAGCCCAGACCCAGTACTTC	CASSPAAQTQYF	TRBJ2-5	few	TRBV28	NA
TGCGCCAGCAGTCAATCTGGCAGGGTAGAGTACAATGAGCAGTTCTTC	CASSQSGRVEYNEQFF	TRBJ2-1	medium-sized	TRBV23-1	NA
TGTGCCAGCAGCTTAGATGATCGCTTTTCCAGCCAAGAGACCCAGTACTTC	CASSLDDRFSSQETQYF	TRBJ2-5	many	TRBV11-2	NA
TGTGCCTGGGCTGCTGGGGGGACCGGGGAGCTGTTTTTT	CAWAAGGTGELFF	TRBJ2-2	NA	TRBV30	NA
TGCGCCAGCAGCCCCCGGGACTCGAACTCCAATGAGCAGTTCTTC	CASSPRDSNSNEQFF	TRBJ2-1	few	TRBV4-1	NA
TGTGCCAGCAGTTTGGCGGGGACAGTCCCCTACGAGCAGTACTTC	CASSLAGTVPYEQYF	TRBJ2-7	many	TRBV12-3/TRBV12-4	NA
TGCAGTGCTCGGGACATCCCTGAAGCTTTCTTT	CSARDIPEAFF	TRBJ1-1	NA	TRBV20-1	NA
TGTGCCAGCAGTTTTAGGGCACTGGAGAGAGGCACAGATACGCAGTATTTT	CASSFRALERGTDTQYF	TRBJ2-3	few	TRBV12-3/TRBV12-4	NA
TGTGCCAGTAGTATAAGTTTAGCAGCCTACAATGAGCAGTTCTTC	CASSISLAAYNEQFF	TRBJ2-1	NA	TRBV19	NA
TGCAGTGCCTACCCCGACAGCGGGATCGGGAAAAGCACAGATACGCAGTATTTT	CSAYPDSGIGKSTDTQYF	TRBJ2-3	NA	TRBV20-1	TRBD2
TGTGCCAGCAGCCCCGTGGCAGGCTCAAGGAGACTGTTTTTT	CASSPVAGSRRLFF	TRBJ1-4	few	TRBV5-5	NA
TGTGCCAGCAGCTTAGGGGTGGGGCGGGAGTTCAACAATGAGCAGTTCTTC	CASSLGVGREFNNEQFF	TRBJ2-1	NA	TRBV11-2	TRBD2
TGTGCCAGCAGTTTAATCCAAAGCACAGATACGCAGTATTTT	CASSLIQSTDTQYF	TRBJ2-3	NA	TRBV12-3/TRBV12-4	NA
TGTGCCAGCAGATCTGGGGATACGCAGTATTTT	CASRSGDTQYF	TRBJ2-3	NA	TRBV12-3/TRBV12-4	NA
TGTGCCAGCAGTTACTCTAGCTTCGTGGGGCGCACAGATACGCAGTATTTT	CASSYSSFVGRTDTQYF	TRBJ2-3	few	TRBV6-5	NA
TGTGCCAGCAGCTTCGAGCCCTCGGCCTACGAGCAGTACTTC	CASSFEPSAYEQYF	TRBJ2-7	NA	TRBV5-4	NA
TGTGCCAGCAGTCCCCTGCGGGGGCCTTACAATGAGCAGTTCTTC	CASSPLRGPYNEQFF	TRBJ2-1	NA	TRBV12-3/TRBV12-4	NA
TGCGCCAGCAGCCCGGGGGATGGTCAGCCCCAGCATTTT	CASSPGDGQPQHF	TRBJ1-5	few	TRBV5-1	NA
TGTGCCAGCAGCCAACCCGGGACTAGCGGAGGCGGGCACACAAGGGAGACCCAGTACTTC	CASSQPGTSGGGHTRETQYF	TRBJ2-5	NA	TRBV4-2	TRBD2
TGTGCCAGCAGCTTAGGGGGGAGTAGCGGGAGCGCATACAATGAGCAGTTCTTC	CASSLGGSSGSAYNEQFF	TRBJ2-1	NA	TRBV11-1	TRBD2
TGTGCCAGCAGCTTAGGGGGGCCTGGGGTTGGGTCACCCGGTACGCAGTATTTT	CASSLGGPGVGSPGTQYF	TRBJ2-3	few	TRBV11-2	NA
TGTGCCAGTAGTGCCACGACAGGGATATATAGCAATCAGCCCCAGCATTTT	CASSATTGIYSNQPQHF	TRBJ1-5	NA	TRBV19	TRBD1
TGTGCCACCAGTGATTTTAAGGGTAATGAGCAGTTCTTC	CATSDFKGNEQFF	TRBJ2-1	few	TRBV24-1	NA
TGCGCCAGCAGCCAAGATCTTGGGGGAGGTACCTACGAGCAGTACTTC	CASSQDLGGGTYEQYF	TRBJ2-7	few	TRBV4-3	NA
TGTGCCAGCATGACCAGCACAGATACGCAGTATTTT	CASMTSTDTQYF	TRBJ2-3	few	TRBV6-5	NA
TGCAGTGCTAGAGATAGGGATCGGTGGGCTATGGGTGAGCAGTTCTTC	CSARDRDRWAMGEQFF	TRBJ2-1	few	TRBV20-1	NA
TGTGCCAGCAGCTTAAACGGCCCTGGACTGCCCCACGAGGGAGATACGCAGTATTTT	CASSLNGPGLPHEGDTQYF	TRBJ2-3	NA	TRBV7-6	NA
TGTGCCAGCAGCTGGCGCCCAGGACAGCTAAGGAATGAGCAGTTCTTC	CASSWRPGQLRNEQFF	TRBJ2-1	few	TRBV12-3/TRBV12-4	NA
TGTGCCAGCAGCTTATTGCGGGGCCACAATGAGCAGTTCTTC	CASSLLRGHNEQFF	TRBJ2-1	once	TRBV7-2	NA
TGTGCCAGCACCCTTAACGCTGAAGCTTTCTTT	CASTLNAEAFF	TRBJ1-1	few	TRBV28	NA
TGCAGCGCCGGCCTAGCGGCCTACGAGCAGTACTTC	CSAGLAAYEQYF	TRBJ2-7	few	TRBV29-1	TRBD2
TGTGCCAGCAGTTACGGGCTGGGACTAGGTTACAATGAGCAGTTCTTC	CASSYGLGLGYNEQFF	TRBJ2-1	few	TRBV6-5	TRBD2
TGCAGTGCTAGAGTAACCCCCGGGACAGCGAACTCTGGGGCCAACGTCCTGACTTTC	CSARVTPGTANSGANVLTF	TRBJ2-6	few	TRBV20-1	TRBD1
TGCGCCAGCAGCCAAGGAGCGGGACCTTCCTACGAGCAGTACTTC	CASSQGAGPSYEQYF	TRBJ2-7	few	TRBV4-1	TRBD2
TGCAGTGCTAGCCTGGGGTTACCCCTCCACTTT	CSASLGLPLHF	TRBJ1-6	NA	TRBV20-1	NA
TGTGCCAGCAGACCCGACGGGGCTGGGGCCAACGTCCTGACTTTC	CASRPDGAGANVLTF	TRBJ2-6	NA	TRBV7-9	NA
TGCAGTGCATCGCGACACAGTCCACGGCCCTACGAGCAGTACTTC	CSASRHSPRPYEQYF	TRBJ2-7	few	TRBV20-1	NA
TGCAGCGTTGAAATTCGCGGGAGCAACAATGAGCAGTTCTTC	CSVEIRGSNNEQFF	TRBJ2-1	many	TRBV29-1	TRBD2
TGTGCCAGCAGCTCCCTAGCGGGAACCAACACAGATACGCAGTATTTT	CASSSLAGTNTDTQYF	TRBJ2-3	NA	TRBV7-9	TRBD2
TGTGCCAGCAGTTTAAACAGGCCCTCCTACGAGCAGTACTTC	CASSLNRPSYEQYF	TRBJ2-7	few	TRBV27	NA
TGCGCCAGCAGCCAAGATAACCCCGGACAGGATGAGCAGTTCTTC	CASSQDNPGQDEQFF	TRBJ2-1	NA	TRBV4-1	TRBD1
TGTGCCAGCAGTTTCGAAGGCGGGGTCTCGAACACCGGGGAGCTGTTTTTT	CASSFEGGVSNTGELFF	TRBJ2-2	few	TRBV28	NA